This T cell receptor beta chain was identified during a study of T cells in Graves' hyperthyroidism and ophthalmopathy. This clonotype was counted between two and nine times. Unmatched junction bases numbered 7, after V lost 0 bases and J lost 9 bases. The CDR3 has 15 amino acids. Germline V CDR1 and CDR2: SGHNT, YYREEE (reference sequence). The investigators amplified TCR beta CDR3 regions from RNA transcripts. HTBI primers drove first-round RT-PCR of the TCR CDR3. MiXCR, run by TCRdb on the multiplex PCR reads, gives a single entry per CDR3 protein. Of a few hundred thousand distinct CDR3 sequences in the sample, just under 25% are singletons; the top ten hold roughly 80%.

This sequence was found in a man aged 45 to 65 with Graves' hyperthyroidism. The V and J genes are TRBV5-4 and TRBJ2-1, with 9 bases that match TRBD2. The sequencing sample was made of blood. In DNA, the CDR3 is TGTGCCAGCAGCTTGGTTGGCGGGAGGGCCATTGAGCAGTTCTTC. It is translated as CASSLVGGRAIEQFF.